Following are 9 T cell receptor beta chains from one sample sequenced in a study of blood T cell repertoires in COVID-19. Generated by immunoSEQ multiplex PCR, the TCRdb table keeps only in-frame clones and is missing some. Here the sample spans 140,000 or so clones, under 90% being singletons. Sequencing was carried out using PBMCs or T cells enriched from blood (not recorded which). These receptors all stem from a woman aged 18-29 years who had been exposed to COVID-19.

In this sample, this clone turned up a few times. The chain uses TRBV2 and TRBJ2-1, with a tentative D call TRBD2 (6 bases). The V and J ends lost 3 bases and 3 bases respectively, with 9 bases between them. The germline V gene has CDR1 SNHLY and CDR2 FYNNEI. The CDR3 is made up of 14 amino acids. CDR3 bases: TGTGCCAGCAGTGACGGGCGGGGCTACAATGAGCAGTTCTTC. It yields the protein CASSDGRGYNEQFF.

The chain joins TRBV5-5 to TRBJ1-4; D is perhaps TRBD1 (5 bases). Looked up from germline, CDR1 is SGHKS and CDR2 is YYEKEE (reference sequence). This CDR3 has 15 amino acids. Trimming took 5 bases from V and 0 from J, leaving 11 bases between them. The DNA of the CDR3 is TGTGCCAGCAGAACAGACAGTGCAACTAATGAAAAACTGTTTTTT. Translation: CASRTDSATNEKLFF.

CDR3 amino acids: CASSVDRGNQPQHF. CDR3 bases: TGTGCCAGCAGCGTAGACAGGGGAAATCAGCCCCAGCATTTT. The chain recombines TRBV9 with TRBJ1-5, with 7 bases matching TRBD1. Germline CDR1 and CDR2: SGDLS and YYNGEE. Trimming at V came to 0 bases and at J to 4 bases, leaving 1 base not matched to a gene. The CDR3 is made up of 14 amino acids. Using reference TRBV9 and TRBJ1-5 for the parts outside the CDR3, the full variable domain is DSGVTQTPKHLITATGQRVTLRCSPRSGDLSVYWYQQSLDQGLQFLIQYYNGEERAKGNILERFSAQQFPDLHSELNLSSLELGDSALYFCASSVDRGNQPQHFGDGTRLSIL.

This rearrangement joins TRBV12-5 to TRBJ1-6; 7 bases map to TRBD1. Germline V gene lookup returns CDR1 LGHNT and CDR2 FRNRAP. This CDR3 contains 14 residues. V dropped 7 bases and J dropped 10; count of bases not matched to a gene: 10. The CDR3 reads CASVMAGGLSPLHF. CDR3 DNA: TGTGCTAGTGTGATGGCAGGGGGTTTATCACCCCTCCACTTT.

V usage is TRBV11-2 and J usage is TRBJ1-2, with D perhaps matching TRBD1 (5 bases). CDR1 is SGHAT, CDR2 FQNNGV, per germline. V gave up 3 bases and J gave up 2 bases, with 13 bases separating them. This CDR3 is 15 amino acids long. This CDR3 is CASSFPGSGNYGYTF. In DNA, the CDR3 is TGTGCCAGCAGCTTCCCAGGGAGCGGGAACTATGGCTACACCTTC.

This chain joins TRBV2 and TRBJ2-7; D uncertain. V lost 5 bases, J lost 0 bases, and 8 bases lay in between. The CDR3 has 13 amino acids. Germline V gene lookup returns CDR1 SNHLY and CDR2 FYNNEI. The CDR3: CASSYTSSYEQYF. The CDR3 bases are TGTGCCAGCAGTTACACCAGCTCCTACGAGCAGTACTTC.

V and J are TRBV6-5 and TRBJ2-5; 9 bases are shared with TRBD2. With 2 bases clipped from V and 4 bases from J, the junction kept 5 bases outside the gene matches. The germline V gene encodes CDR1 MNHEY and CDR2 SVGAGI. CDR3 size: 15 residues. The CDR3 DNA is TGTGCCAGCAGTTACAGCGCGGGAGGGCGAGAGACCCAGTACTTC. Translating gives CASSYSAGGRETQYF.

Only one count was recorded for this clone. The V gene is TRBV7-9, the J gene TRBJ2-5; 11 bases are shared with TRBD2. Germline lookup yields CDR1 SEHNR and CDR2 FQNEAQ (reference sequence). This CDR3 is built from 14 residues. CDR3 amino acids: CAGQRTSGRKTQYF. The CDR3 DNA is TGTGCGGGGCAAAGGACTAGCGGGCGGAAGACCCAGTACTTC.

The rearrangement links TRBV28 to TRBJ2-2; 15 bases are a match to TRBD2. CDR1 is MDHEN, CDR2 SYDVKM, per germline. Trimming removed 6 bases from V and 5 bases from J; junction bases left unmatched: 13. This CDR3 is 19 amino acids long. The CDR3 DNA is TGTGCCAGCAGACCTTTCTCGGGACTAGCGGGAGGTGTTACCGGGGAGCTGTTTTTT. Amino acid sequence: CASRPFSGLAGGVTGELFF.